This T cell receptor (beta chain) appears in the sequencing data of a study of blood T cell repertoires in COVID-19 (dated by TCRdb to 2019 to 2021). Background on the whole study: Samples covering the acute and convalescent phases of COVID-19 were provided by collaborators in the United States, Italy and Spain. The sample metadata nearly always contained a de-identified subject ID, COVID-19 status, age in years and sex. Subjects who had been exposed to COVID-19, were actively infected with it, or had recovered from it provided the deeply sampled blood TCRbeta repertoires that made up the dataset. Where HLA class I and class II types were available, the types were taken from metadata supplied by the sample provider, not from assay-based typing. The material from the prospective study consisted of cDNA or gDNA derived from T cells, B-cell-depleted T cells, or PBMCs. The samples were drawn from two sources: the first 160 participants of the ongoing ImmuneRACE study, and 1,000 to 1,500 subjects contributed by 6 global collaborators. The repertoires were released in a freely available public database intended as a resource for research on the immune response to SARS-CoV-2.

TCRbeta CDR3 regions were amplified from genomic DNA using the immunoSEQ Assay, a bias-controlled multiplex PCR. Under the source paper's analysis protocol: The number of nucleated cells in each sample was estimated by amplification of reference gene primers within the assay. To quantify the absolute abundance of each unique TCRbeta CDR3 rearrangement, sequence reads were collapsed and filtered. Productive Simpson clonality was computed per sample as the square root of Simpson's diversity index over productive rearrangements. TCRdb mirrors the immuneACCESS table, restricted to in-frame sequences. Some clones are absent from its copies; in checked studies, under half trace to an unresolved V gene, and the reason for the others is unknown. V and J calls and clone size are as listed in that table; D and trimming were resolved from the DNA. The table for this sample lists a few hundred thousand clones; roughly 79% of them were counted only once. Together, the top ten hold approximately 16% of the sample.

In the prospective study, participants were about 18 to 100 years old, resided in fewer than 25 geographic areas of the United States, and were enrolled through a virtual design. In the prospective study, cohorts were assigned on the basis of participant-reported clinical history obtained from a screening survey and a study questionnaire. Recovered participants in ImmuneRACE Cohort 3 were defined as having two consecutive negative NP/OP PCR tests, clearance from a healthcare professional, or resolution of symptoms. Mobile phlebotomists in the prospective study collected whole blood, serum and a nasopharyngeal or oropharyngeal swab from every participant. Participants in the prospective study had the option to provide additional blood draws and questionnaires over an approximately 2-month period. Blood samples from the prospective study were shipped frozen or at room temperature prior to DNA extraction.

A remark on this clone: No antigen is known for it. Base-call qualities are not available, and no considerably larger clone is one nucleotide away.

General study outcomes and caveats: Clinical and demographic metadata were provided uncurated, with the amount varying by source and participant.

Sequenced input: PBMCs or T cells enriched from blood (not recorded which). The TCR comes from a man aged 40-49 years who had recovered from COVID-19.

Read as DNA, the sequence is TGTGCCAGCAGCCCAACCTTGGTCCCGGGGAATGAAAAACTGTTTTTT. Its product reads: CASSPTLVPGNEKLFF. The V gene is TRBV9 and the J gene is TRBJ1-4, with the D gene uncertain. There are 16 amino acids in the CDR3, from cysteine to phenylalanine inclusive. The sequence is cut down to CDR3 DNA, 48 bases in frame from base 1. The trim is 4 bases for V and 5 bases for J, with a gap of 18 bases between the germline ends. The germline V gene supplies CDR1 SGDLS and CDR2 YYNGEE.